The following is a T cell receptor (beta chain) sequence with its context. Libraries were prepared by immunoSEQ multiplex PCR; TCRdb keeps only in-frame clonotypes and omits some of them. The sample includes more than 110,000 clones, roughly 85% of them seen just once. The sample originates from a study of blood T cell repertoires in COVID-19. The sequencing sample was made of peripheral blood. The receptor's source is a man aged 50-59 years with acute or convalescent COVID-19.

In nucleotides, the CDR3 is TGTGCCAGTAGTACTCAGGAGGGAGTAGAGTACGAGCAGTACTTC. This codes for CASSTQEGVEYEQYF. The J gene is TRBJ2-7, the V gene TRBV19; D possibly corresponds to TRBD2 (6 bases). Germline V gene data show CDR1 as LNHDA and CDR2 as SQIVND (reference sequence). This CDR3 region has 15 residues. V was pared by 4 bases and J by 4 bases, with 17 bases between. Full variable domain (remainder filled in from reference TRBV19 and TRBJ2-7): DGGITQSPKYLFRKEGQNVTLSCEQNLNHDAMYWYRQDPGQGLRLIYYSQIVNDFQKGDIAEGYSVSREKKESFPLTVTSAQKNPTAFYLCASSTQEGVEYEQYFGPGTRLTVT.